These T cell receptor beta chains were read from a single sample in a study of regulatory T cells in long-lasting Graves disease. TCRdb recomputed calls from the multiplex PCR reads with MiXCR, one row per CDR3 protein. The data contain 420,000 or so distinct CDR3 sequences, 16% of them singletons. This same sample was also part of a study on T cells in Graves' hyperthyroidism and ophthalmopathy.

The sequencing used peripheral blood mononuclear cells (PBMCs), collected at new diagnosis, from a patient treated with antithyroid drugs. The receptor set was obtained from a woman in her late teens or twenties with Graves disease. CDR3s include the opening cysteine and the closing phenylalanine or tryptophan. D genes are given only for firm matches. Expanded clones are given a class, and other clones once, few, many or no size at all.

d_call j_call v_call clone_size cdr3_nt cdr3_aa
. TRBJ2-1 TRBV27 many TGTGCCAGCAGTTTTCTGGGGGCAGGGAACTATGAGCAGTTCTTC CASSFLGAGNYEQFF
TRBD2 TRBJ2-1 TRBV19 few TGTGCCACTGGGACTAGCGACCGCTCCTACAATGAGCAGTTCTTC CATGTSDRSYNEQFF
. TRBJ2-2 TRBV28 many TGTGCCAGCAGTTCACCACCGCCGAACACCGGGGAGCTGTTTTTT CASSSPPPNTGELFF
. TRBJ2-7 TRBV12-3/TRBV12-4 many TGTGCCAGCAGTCCAAGGGACCACGAGCAGTACTTC CASSPRDHEQYF
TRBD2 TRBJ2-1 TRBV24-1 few TGTGCCACCGGGGCCGCGACTAGCGGTCACAATGAGCAGTTCTTC CATGAATSGHNEQFF
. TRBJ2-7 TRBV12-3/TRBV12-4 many TGTGCCAGCAGCAACCGGATTGCAGGGGCCTACGAGCAGTACTTC CASSNRIAGAYEQYF
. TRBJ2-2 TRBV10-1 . TGCGCCAGCAGTAATAAGGGGAACACCGGGGAGCTGTTTTTT CASSNKGNTGELFF
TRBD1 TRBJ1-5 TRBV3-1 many TGTGCCAGCAGCTCAGGGGGGGGCAATCAGCCCCAGCATTTT CASSSGGGNQPQHF
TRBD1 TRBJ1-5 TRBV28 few TGTGCCTGCAGGTCGGCCGACAGGGCTAATCAGCCCCAGCATTTT CACRSADRANQPQHF
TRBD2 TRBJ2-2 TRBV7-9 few TGTGCCAGCAGCTCTTCAGATCGGGGGGCGAACACCGGGGAGCTGTTTTTT CASSSSDRGANTGELFF
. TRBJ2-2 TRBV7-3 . TGTGCCAGCAGCTCCTCCGGACCTTCGGGGGAGCTGTTTTTT CASSSSGPSGELFF
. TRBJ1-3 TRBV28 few TGTGCCAGCAGTTTAGTCGAGGGGACCTCTGGAAACACCATATATTTT CASSLVEGTSGNTIYF
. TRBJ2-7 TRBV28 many TGTGCCAGCAGTTCGCCTCAGGGCATCTCCTACGAGCAGTACTTC CASSSPQGISYEQYF
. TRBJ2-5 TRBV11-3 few TGTGCCAGCGGACCCCAGGCACAGGGCAGAGAGACCCAGTACTTC CASGPQAQGRETQYF
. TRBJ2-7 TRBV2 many TGTGCCAGCAGGGCTAGCGTAGGCTCCGAGCAGTACTTC CASRASVGSEQYF
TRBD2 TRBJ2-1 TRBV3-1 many TGTGCCAGCAGCTATCAGACTAGCGGGACCTACAATGAGCAGTTCTTC CASSYQTSGTYNEQFF
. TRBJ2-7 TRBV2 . TGTGCCAGCAGTGAAGTCGAAAGGTTTAGGGGGTACGAGCAGTACTTC CASSEVERFRGYEQYF
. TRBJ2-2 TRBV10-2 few TGCGCCAGCAGGAGCCCCGTGGGTGGGAGGACTGGGGAGCTGTTTTTT CASRSPVGGRTGELFF
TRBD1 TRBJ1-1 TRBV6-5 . TGTGCCAGCAGTTACGAGGGAGGGGGCTTCACTGAAGCTTTCTTT CASSYEGGGFTEAFF
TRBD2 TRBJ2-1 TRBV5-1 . TGCGCCAGCAGCTTGGGCGGTAGCGGGAAAAAGGAGCAGTTCTTC CASSLGGSGKKEQFF
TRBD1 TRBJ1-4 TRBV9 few TGTGCCAGCAGCGTAGTAAGAAGGGCGACCGGGACAGCCCGGATCTATGAAAAACTGTTTTTT CASSVVRRATGTARIYEKLFF
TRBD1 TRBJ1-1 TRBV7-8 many TGTGCCAGCAGCCCCCGACAGGGGGCGAACACTGAAGCTTTCTTT CASSPRQGANTEAFF
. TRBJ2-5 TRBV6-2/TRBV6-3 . TGTGCCAGCAGCCCTAGAGGGAACGGGGAGACCCAGTACTTC CASSPRGNGETQYF
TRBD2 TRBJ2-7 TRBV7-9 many TGTGCCAGCAGCTCTAGCGGGAAGGCATCCTACGAGCAGTACTTC CASSSSGKASYEQYF
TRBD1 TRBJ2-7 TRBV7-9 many TGTGCCAGCAGCCACAGACAGGGGCCAATTTACGAGCAGTACTTC CASSHRQGPIYEQYF
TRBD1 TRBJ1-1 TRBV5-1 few TGCGCCAGCAGCGTCACCGGGACAGTGAACACTGAAGCTTTCTTT CASSVTGTVNTEAFF
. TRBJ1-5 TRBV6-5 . TGTGCCAGCGGTTACTTGGGGCCGGTTAGCAATCAGCCCCAGCATTTT CASGYLGPVSNQPQHF
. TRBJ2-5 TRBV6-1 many TGTGCCAGCAGTCCGAGATCGGACGGATTCGCACAAGAGACCCAGTACTTC CASSPRSDGFAQETQYF
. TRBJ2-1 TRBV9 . TGTGCCAGCAGCGTCGGACGGATCTACAATGAGCAGTTCTTC CASSVGRIYNEQFF
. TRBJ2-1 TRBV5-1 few TGCGCCAGCAGCACCTCCCCTCCGAGGGCCCTCTACAATGAGCAGTTCTTC CASSTSPPRALYNEQFF
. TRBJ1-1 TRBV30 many TGTGCCTGGAGTACTTGGCCCGGACAGTTGAACACTGAAGCTTTCTTT CAWSTWPGQLNTEAFF
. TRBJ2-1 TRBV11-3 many TGTGCCAGCAGCTTAGTTCCGGACGTCCTAGCCAATGAGCAGTTCTTC CASSLVPDVLANEQFF
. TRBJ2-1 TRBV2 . TGTGCCAGCCGGCCGTGGGGTCCTTCCTACAATGAGCAGTTCTTC CASRPWGPSYNEQFF
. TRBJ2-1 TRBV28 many TGTGCCAGCAGTTTATTGGTGGGGAGCTCCTACAATGAGCAGTTCTTC CASSLLVGSSYNEQFF
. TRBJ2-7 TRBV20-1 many TGCAGTGCTAAACAGGGGGGGGCGGACCCCTCCTACGAGCAGTACTTC CSAKQGGADPSYEQYF
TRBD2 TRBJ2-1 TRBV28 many TGTGCCAGCAGTGGAGAAGCGGGAGAGAACAATGAGCAGTTCTTC CASSGEAGENNEQFF
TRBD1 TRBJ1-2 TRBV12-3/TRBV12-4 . TGTGCCAGCAGTTTCGGGCAGGGGGCGGCGAGACGCTATGGCTACACCTTC CASSFGQGAARRYGYTF
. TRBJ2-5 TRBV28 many TGTGCCAGCAGCTTCTTGGAGACCCAGTACTTC CASSFLETQYF
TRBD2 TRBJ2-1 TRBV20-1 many TGCAGTGCTAGAGTACTAGCGCCTTACAATGAGCAGTTCTTC CSARVLAPYNEQFF
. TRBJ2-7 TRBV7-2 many TGTGCCAGCAGCTTAGGGGCCTACGAGCAGTACTTC CASSLGAYEQYF
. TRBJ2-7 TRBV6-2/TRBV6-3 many TGTGCCAGCAGTTACTCGAAATCCGGCTACGAGCAGTACTTC CASSYSKSGYEQYF